The 22 T cell receptor beta chains in this list originate from one sample, sequenced in a study of blood T cell repertoires in COVID-19. Sequencing was performed with immunoSEQ multiplex PCR; in TCRdb, only in-frame clones are kept and a portion is missing. The table has tens of thousands of clones, roughly 82% seen once; the top ten hold over 9.5%. The specimen sequenced was peripheral blood. The source of these receptors is a human donor in a cohort sampled during active COVID-19.

The chain has TRBV2 and TRBJ2-3; 9 bases map to TRBD2. V lost 8 bases and J lost 4; bases outside the gene matches: 10. CDR3 length equals 15 residues. The germline gives CDR1 SNHLY, CDR2 FYNNEI. CDR3 DNA sequence: TGTGCCAGCGGTACCGGGACTAGCAGCGCAGATACGCAGTATTTT. Translation gives CASGTGTSSADTQYF.

J is TRBJ2-3 and V is TRBV9, with a weak D call TRBD2 (5 bases). The CDR3 has 13 residues. The germline gives CDR1 SGDLS, CDR2 YYNGEE. V was shortened by 0 bases and J by 3 bases, with 5 bases between the two germline ends. CDR3 in amino acids: CASSVVATDTQYF. Written as DNA, the CDR3 is TGTGCCAGCAGCGTAGTAGCGACAGATACGCAGTATTTT.

This clone was detected once. The V and J genes are TRBV19 and TRBJ2-7; 9 bases agree with TRBD1. The CDR3 runs 15 residues. Unmatched junction bases numbered 8, after V lost 5 bases and J lost 3 bases. Germline lookup yields CDR1 LNHDA and CDR2 SQIVND (reference sequence). The CDR3 DNA reads TGTGCCAGTAGTCCGCGGGGGACAGGGTACTACGAGCAGTACTTC. Translated, it gives CASSPRGTGYYEQYF.

The J gene is TRBJ2-1, the V gene TRBV9; 7 bases match TRBD2. The CDR3 spans 14 residues. Trimming at V came to 0 bases and at J to 3 bases, leaving 0 bases not matched to a gene. Germline V gene lookup returns CDR1 SGDLS and CDR2 YYNGEE. The CDR3, as DNA: TGTGCCAGCAGCGTAGCTAGCGGCTACAATGAGCAGTTCTTC. Protein product: CASSVASGYNEQFF.

The CDR3 DNA sequence: TGTGCCTGGAGTGTCAATGGGCGACCCTTACCCCAGCATTTT. Its translation is CAWSVNGRPLPQHF. The chain has TRBV30 and TRBJ1-5; no clear D. V gave up 0 bases and J gave up 10 bases, with 16 bases separating them. The CDR3 runs to 14 residues. Germline CDR1 GTSNPN, CDR2 SVGIG (reference sequence).

CDR3 in amino acids: CAWSRDRGNQPQHF. As DNA, the CDR3 is TGTGCCTGGAGTCGCGACAGGGGAAATCAGCCCCAGCATTTT. The chain recombines TRBV30 with TRBJ1-5; 8 nucleotides match TRBD1. The CDR3 is 14 amino acids. CDR1 and CDR2 (germline): GTSNPN, SVGIG (reference sequence). The junction had 4 bases not matched to a gene; V was cut back by 2 bases and J by 4 bases.

This clone showed up just once. The chain links TRBV29-1 to TRBJ2-1; the match to TRBD1 covers 8 bases. After removal of 6 bases from V and 2 bases from J, the junction contained 6 bases not matched to a gene. The CDR3 consists of 14 residues. Germline CDR1 reads SQVTM; CDR2 reads ANQGSEA. The CDR3 loop is CSVPGGVTYNEQFF. CDR3 nucleotide sequence: TGCAGCGTCCCAGGGGGCGTAACCTACAATGAGCAGTTCTTC.

V and J are TRBV5-1 and TRBJ2-7; unclear D gene. Germline V gene lookup returns CDR1 SGHRS and CDR2 YFSETQ. The V end was cut by 0 bases, the J end by 3 bases, with 13 bases between. The CDR3 is 15 amino acids. CDR3 DNA sequence: TGCGCCAGCAGCTTGGAGGCAGGCCCATACTACGAGCAGTACTTC. Encoded protein: CASSLEAGPYYEQYF.

In DNA, the CDR3 is TGTGCCAGCAGCTTTCTGACAGGCACAGATACGCAGTATTTT. It yields the protein CASSFLTGTDTQYF. The chain combines TRBV13 with TRBJ2-3; tentative D call: TRBD1 (5 bases). This CDR3 region has 14 residues. Germline V gene data show CDR1 as PRHDT and CDR2 as FYEKMQ (reference sequence). Trimming took off 3 bases at V and 1 base at J, with 8 bases between the two ends.

This chain uses TRBV24-1 with TRBJ2-2; TRBD1 is a possible D gene (5 bases). Trimming cost V 4 bases and J 1 base, with 9 bases left between them. This CDR3 has 15 residues. Per the germline V gene, CDR1 is KGHDR and CDR2 is SFDVKD. In DNA, the CDR3 is TGTGCCACCAGTGAACACAGGATGAACACCGGGGAGCTGTTTTTT. Its translation: CATSEHRMNTGELFF.

The chain uses TRBV30 and TRBJ1-5; 9 bases agree with TRBD1. The CDR3 sequence is 13 residues long. From germline, CDR1 is GTSNPN and CDR2 SVGIG (reference sequence). The ends lost 3 bases at V and 4 bases at J; junction bases unmatched: 1. CDR3 region: CAWRGQGNQPQHF. The CDR3 DNA follows: TGTGCCTGGAGGGGACAGGGAAATCAGCCCCAGCATTTT.

The chain uses TRBV5-4 and TRBJ1-5; 10 nucleotides align to TRBD1. There are 18 residues in the CDR3. The V gene end was trimmed by 2 bases and the J gene end by 2 bases; junction bases not matched to a gene: 10. Germline CDR1 SGHNT, CDR2 YYREEE (reference sequence). The CDR3: CASSLRDRGVWGNQPQHF. The CDR3 DNA sequence: TGTGCCAGCAGCTTAAGGGACAGGGGTGTGTGGGGCAATCAGCCCCAGCATTTT.

V is TRBV7-6 and J is TRBJ1-4; 9 bases are shared with TRBD1. Germline-derived CDR1 and CDR2 are SGHVS and FNYEAQ. The V segment lost 4 bases and the J segment 6 bases; nucleotides outside the gene matches: 3. The CDR3 totals 14 residues. The CDR3 protein is CASSWDRVDEKLFF. The CDR3 nucleotides read TGTGCCAGCAGCTGGGACAGGGTCGATGAAAAACTGTTTTTT.

The table lists this clone with a few counts. The V and J genes are TRBV15 and TRBJ2-2, with D possibly matching TRBD1 (5 bases). The V gene's germline CDR1 is LNHNV and CDR2 YYDKDF (reference sequence). The V end lost 6 bases, the J end lost 7 bases, and 18 bases lay between the germline ends. This CDR3 has 15 residues. This CDR3 is CATSEVQGKDGELFF. CDR3 in DNA: TGTGCCACCAGTGAGGTGCAGGGAAAGGACGGGGAGCTGTTTTTT.

The chain is built from TRBV7-2 and TRBJ2-2, with D uncertain. The CDR3 sequence is 16 residues long. Germline values: CDR1 SGHTA, CDR2 FQGNSA. Trimming removed 1 base at V and 0 bases at J, with 9 bases between. The CDR3 is CASSLDGAANTGELFF. CDR3 sequence (DNA): TGTGCCAGCAGCTTAGACGGAGCCGCGAACACCGGGGAGCTGTTTTTT.

The chain carries TRBV10-3 and TRBJ2-5, with D possibly TRBD2 on 5 matching bases. This CDR3 region has 13 residues. Trimming shortened V by 8 bases and J by 5 bases, and 15 bases separated the two germline ends. Germline CDR1 is ENHRY and CDR2 is SYGVKD. Written as DNA, the CDR3 is TGTGCCATCGCCGGTACTAGGGAGGAGACCCAGTACTTC. Protein: CAIAGTREETQYF.

The chain is built from TRBV5-1 and TRBJ2-6, with D unclear. Germline loops: CDR1 SGHRS, CDR2 YFSETQ. This CDR3 comprises 16 residues. The V and J ends lost 4 bases and 0 bases respectively, with 11 bases between them. CDR3: CASSVTGRSGANVLTF. In DNA form, the CDR3 reads TGCGCCAGCAGCGTTACGGGTCGCTCTGGGGCCAACGTCCTGACTTTC.

The chain recombines TRBV29-1 with TRBJ2-5; 7 nucleotides match TRBD1. J gave up 3 bases and V 3 bases, and 4 bases lay outside the gene matches. The germline CDR1 and CDR2 sequences are SQVTM and ANQGSEA. The CDR3 runs to 13 residues. The CDR3 nucleotides are TGCAGCGTTGATAAGGGGGCTGAAGAGACCCAGTACTTC. Protein sequence: CSVDKGAEETQYF.

As DNA, the CDR3 is TGTGCCAGCTCCCTTGCGGCAGATACGCAGTATTTT. This translates into CASSLAADTQYF. The V gene is TRBV6-5, the J gene TRBJ2-3, with D hard to call. The CDR3 runs 12 residues. V lost 8 bases to trimming and J lost 4 bases, with 10 bases between them. Per germline, CDR1 MNHEY and CDR2 SVGAGI.

The chain has TRBV15 and TRBJ1-4; the match to TRBD1 covers 7 bases. Germline values: CDR1 LNHNV, CDR2 YYDKDF (reference sequence). V lost 3 bases and J lost 5; bases outside the gene matches: 6. This CDR3 contains 15 residues. Written as DNA, the CDR3 is TGTGCCACCAGCAGGGACGGGACAGCAAATGAAAAACTGTTTTTT. It translates to CATSRDGTANEKLFF.

The chain has TRBV5-1 and TRBJ1-6; 9 bases align to TRBD1. In germline, CDR1 is SGHRS, CDR2 YFSETQ. V lost 0 bases, J lost 3 bases, and 7 bases stayed unmatched. There are 18 residues in the CDR3. For the CDR3, the DNA is TGCGCCAGCAGCTTGGGACAGGGGGGGAATTACTATAATTCACCCCTCCACTTT. It yields the protein CASSLGQGGNYYNSPLHF.

The CDR3 bases are TGTGCCAGCACCAATGACCTGACAGGATCATATGGCTACACCTTC. Its protein product is CASTNDLTGSYGYTF. The rearrangement links TRBV27 to TRBJ1-2, with D possibly matching TRBD1 (6 bases). Germline V gives CDR1 MNHEY, CDR2 SMNVEV (reference sequence). V was cut by 7 bases and J by 5 bases, with 20 bases left in between. This CDR3 comprises 15 residues.